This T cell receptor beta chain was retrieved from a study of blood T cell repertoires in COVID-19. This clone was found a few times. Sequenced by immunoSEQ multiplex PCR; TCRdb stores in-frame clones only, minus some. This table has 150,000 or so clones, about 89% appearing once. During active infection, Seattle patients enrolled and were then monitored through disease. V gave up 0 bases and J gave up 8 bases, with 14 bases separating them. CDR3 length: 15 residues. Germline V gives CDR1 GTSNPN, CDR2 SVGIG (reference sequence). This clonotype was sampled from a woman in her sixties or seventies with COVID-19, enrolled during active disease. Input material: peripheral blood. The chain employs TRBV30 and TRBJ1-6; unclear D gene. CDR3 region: CAWSVGRGLDSPLHF. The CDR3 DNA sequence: TGTGCCTGGAGTGTGGGCAGAGGGTTGGATTCACCCCTCCACTTT. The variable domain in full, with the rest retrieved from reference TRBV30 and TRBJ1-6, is SQTIHQWPATLVQPVGSPLSLECTVEGTSNPNLYWYRQAAGRGLQLLFYSVGIGQISSEVPQNLSASRPQDRQFILSSKKLLLSDSGFYLCAWSVGRGLDSPLHFGNGTRLTVT.